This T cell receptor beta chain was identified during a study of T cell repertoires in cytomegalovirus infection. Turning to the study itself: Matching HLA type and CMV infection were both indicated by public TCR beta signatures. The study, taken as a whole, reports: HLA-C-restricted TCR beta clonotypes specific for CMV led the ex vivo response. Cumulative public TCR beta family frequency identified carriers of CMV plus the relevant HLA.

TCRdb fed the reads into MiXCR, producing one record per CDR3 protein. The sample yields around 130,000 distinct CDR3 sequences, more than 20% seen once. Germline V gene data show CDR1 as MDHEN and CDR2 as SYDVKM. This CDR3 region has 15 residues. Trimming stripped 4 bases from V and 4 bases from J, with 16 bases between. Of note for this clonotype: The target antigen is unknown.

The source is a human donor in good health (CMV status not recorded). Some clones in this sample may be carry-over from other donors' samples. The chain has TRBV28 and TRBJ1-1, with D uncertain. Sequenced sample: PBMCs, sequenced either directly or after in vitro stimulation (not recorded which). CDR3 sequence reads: CASSSFNSGGTEAFF. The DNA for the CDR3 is TGTGCCAGCAGTTCCTTTAACTCAGGCGGCACTGAAGCTTTCTTT.